The rows below give T cell receptor beta chains drawn from one sample of a study of TIL therapy for anti-PD-1-resistant metastatic lung cancer. TCRdb keeps only in-frame clones here, not all; method: immunoSEQ multiplex PCR. This sample has more than 9,500 clones, with about three fifths found just once. Here the sequenced sample was tumor tissue, taken at baseline. These receptors originate from a person aged 25 to 85 with non-small cell lung cancer. Both conserved end residues are part of each CDR3. D genes are given only for firm matches. Size tells how often a clone was seen (once, few, many) or the class of an expanded clone, and some rows leave it out.

v_call	d_call	j_call	clone_size	cdr3_aa	cdr3_nt
TRBV7-2	TRBD1	TRBJ2-7	NA	CASSFFRGIPYEQYF	TGTGCCAGCAGCTTTTTCAGGGGGATCCCCTACGAGCAGTACTTC
TRBV19	NA	TRBJ1-2	NA	CASSTRTFYGYTF	TGTGCCAGTAGCACCCGGACATTCTATGGCTACACCTTC
TRBV10-1	TRBD2	TRBJ2-1	NA	CASSEIAGNEQFF	TGCGCCAGCAGTGAGATAGCGGGAAATGAGCAGTTCTTC
TRBV5-1	TRBD1	TRBJ1-5	few	CASSLRDSFNQPQHF	TGCGCCAGCAGCTTGAGGGACAGCTTCAATCAGCCCCAGCATTTT
TRBV6-6	NA	TRBJ1-6	NA	CASSNGGTDSPLHF	TGTGCCAGCAGTAACGGGGGTACGGATTCACCCCTCCACTTT
TRBV11-3	NA	TRBJ1-2	NA	CASSLVHPGRYGYTF	TGTGCCAGCAGCCTTGTACATCCGGGACGCTATGGCTACACCTTC
TRBV7-2	TRBD2	TRBJ2-1	NA	CASSFSGGAFEQFF	TGTGCCAGCAGCTTTAGCGGGGGGGCCTTCGAGCAGTTCTTC
TRBV30	TRBD1	TRBJ1-2	once	CAWNDWDRTYGYTF	TGTGCCTGGAATGACTGGGACAGAACCTATGGCTACACCTTC
TRBV6-5	NA	TRBJ1-1	NA	CASSPGHMNTEAFF	TGTGCCAGCAGTCCGGGACATATGAACACTGAAGCTTTCTTT
TRBV15	NA	TRBJ1-5	NA	CATSPDRQAYQPQHF	TGTGCCACCAGCCCCGACAGGCAGGCCTATCAGCCCCAGCATTTT
TRBV13	NA	TRBJ2-1	NA	CASSLPGNEQFF	TGTGCCAGCAGCCTACCGGGGAATGAGCAGTTCTTC
TRBV28	NA	TRBJ1-6	NA	CASSLLTASNSPLHF	TGTGCCAGCAGTTTACTAACTGCGAGTAATTCACCCCTCCACTTT
TRBV19	NA	TRBJ2-6	NA	CASSSTGTSYSGANVLTF	TGTGCCAGTAGCTCGACTGGGACATCCTACTCTGGGGCCAACGTCCTGACTTTC
TRBV2	NA	TRBJ1-1	few	CASSVSGYAEAFF	TGTGCCAGCAGTGTCTCGGGCTACGCTGAAGCTTTCTTT
TRBV7-3	NA	TRBJ2-5	NA	CASSSGVEGTQYF	TGTGCCAGCAGCTCGGGAGTTGAAGGGACCCAGTACTTC
TRBV27	TRBD1	TRBJ2-7	few	CASSLVPGQGAVEQYF	TGTGCCAGCAGTTTAGTACCCGGACAGGGAGCCGTCGAGCAGTACTTC
TRBV27	NA	TRBJ1-1	few	CASSLYKELGGTEAFF	TGTGCCAGCAGTTTATATAAGGAACTTGGAGGCACTGAAGCTTTCTTT
TRBV12-3/TRBV12-4	NA	TRBJ2-1	NA	CASSTSPSNEQFF	TGTGCCAGCAGTACCTCACCTAGCAATGAGCAGTTCTTC
TRBV2	TRBD2	TRBJ2-3	NA	CASMGFQGLAADTQYF	TGTGCCAGCATGGGTTTTCAGGGACTAGCTGCAGATACGCAGTATTTT
TRBV6-5	NA	TRBJ2-2	NA	CASSYSHRNTGELFF	TGTGCCAGCAGTTACTCACACCGGAACACCGGGGAGCTGTTTTTT
TRBV15	NA	TRBJ1-5	NA	CATSIWGEGPQPQHF	TGTGCCACCAGCATATGGGGGGAAGGTCCTCAGCCCCAGCATTTT
TRBV9	NA	TRBJ1-3	NA	CASSVAVTGNTIYF	TGTGCCAGCAGCGTAGCAGTTACTGGAAACACCATATATTTT
TRBV9	NA	TRBJ2-5	NA	CASSVGEGQTQYF	TGTGCCAGCAGCGTAGGTGAGGGGCAGACCCAGTACTTC
TRBV9	NA	TRBJ2-2	NA	CASSVGGLGTGELFF	TGTGCCAGCAGCGTAGGGGGCCTAGGGACCGGGGAGCTGTTTTTT
TRBV19	NA	TRBJ1-5	once	CASRGGDMQNSNQPQHF	TGTGCCAGTAGGGGAGGGGACATGCAAAATAGCAATCAGCCCCAGCATTTT
TRBV16	TRBD2	TRBJ2-7	few	CASSQILAGVNEQYF	TGTGCCAGCAGCCAAATCCTAGCGGGGGTAAACGAGCAGTACTTC
TRBV7-9	TRBD2	TRBJ2-5	NA	CASSLLAGGGTQYF	TGTGCCAGCAGCCTTTTAGCGGGAGGAGGGACCCAGTACTTC
TRBV15	NA	TRBJ1-3	NA	CAKSPLRSGNTIYF	TGTGCCAAATCCCCCCTGCGCTCTGGAAACACCATATATTTT
TRBV7-9	NA	TRBJ1-4	NA	CASSFIRDPTNEKLFF	TGTGCCAGCAGCTTTATAAGGGACCCAACTAATGAAAAACTGTTTTTT
TRBV5-1	NA	TRBJ1-2	NA	CASSFGGDDGYTF	TGCGCCAGCAGCTTCGGGGGGGACGATGGCTACACCTTC
TRBV3-1/TRBV3-2	NA	TRBJ1-6	medium-sized	CASSQPSGEVSSPLHF	TGTGCCAGCAGCCAACCATCTGGCGAAGTCAGCTCACCCCTCCACTTT
TRBV19	NA	TRBJ1-3	NA	CASSMSVIGNTIYF	TGTGCCAGTAGTATGTCGGTTATCGGAAACACCATATATTTT
TRBV3-1/TRBV3-2	NA	TRBJ1-6	NA	CASRGHLSSYNSPLHF	TGTGCCAGCAGGGGACATTTGAGCTCCTATAATTCACCCCTCCACTTT
TRBV20-1	NA	TRBJ2-2	NA	CSASSANTGELFF	TGCAGTGCTAGTTCAGCGAACACCGGGGAGCTGTTTTTT
TRBV5-6	TRBD1	TRBJ2-7	NA	CASSYDRGHEQYF	TGTGCCAGCAGCTACGACAGGGGGCACGAGCAGTACTTC
TRBV15	NA	TRBJ1-6	NA	CATSSSRGPNSPLHF	TGTGCCACCAGCAGCAGCAGGGGCCCTAATTCACCCCTCCACTTT
TRBV4-1	NA	TRBJ2-2	once	CASSQGTVGELFF	TGCGCCAGCAGCCAAGGGACAGTCGGGGAGCTGTTTTTT
TRBV27	NA	TRBJ2-7	medium-sized	CASSPGTVYEQYF	TGTGCCAGCAGTCCCGGGACCGTTTACGAGCAGTACTTC
TRBV24-1	NA	TRBJ1-2	NA	CATSDNGLANYGYTF	TGTGCCACCAGTGATAACGGATTAGCTAACTATGGCTACACCTTC
TRBV11-2	TRBD2	TRBJ2-7	NA	CASSSSLAGGHYEQYF	TGTGCCAGCAGCTCCTCCCTAGCGGGAGGCCACTACGAGCAGTACTTC
TRBV10-3	NA	TRBJ1-1	few	CAISESKGSEAFF	TGTGCCATCAGTGAGTCGAAGGGGAGTGAAGCTTTCTTT
TRBV3-1/TRBV3-2	NA	TRBJ2-7	NA	CASSQNTGEQYF	TGTGCCAGCAGCCAAAATACGGGGGAGCAGTACTTC
TRBV7-2	TRBD1	TRBJ2-7	NA	CASSLTGGHEQYF	TGTGCCAGCAGCCTTACAGGGGGTCACGAGCAGTACTTC
TRBV6-5	NA	TRBJ2-3	large	CASSQWTDTQYF	TGTGCCAGCAGTCAGTGGACAGATACGCAGTATTTT
TRBV9	NA	TRBJ1-3	NA	CASSVALAGAGNTIYF	TGTGCCAGCAGCGTAGCTCTCGCCGGGGCTGGAAACACCATATATTTT
TRBV7-8	NA	TRBJ2-7	NA	CASSSSGPYEQYF	TGTGCCAGCAGCTCGAGCGGACCCTACGAGCAGTACTTC
TRBV18	NA	TRBJ1-2	NA	CASSRAANLGNYGYTF	TGTGCCAGCTCACGAGCAGCCAATCTCGGGAACTATGGCTACACCTTC
TRBV9	NA	TRBJ1-1	few	CASSVEIGTEAFF	TGTGCCAGCAGCGTAGAAATAGGTACTGAAGCTTTCTTT
TRBV9	TRBD2	TRBJ2-7	once	CASSVGLAGDSYEQYF	TGTGCCAGCAGCGTAGGACTAGCGGGGGACTCCTACGAGCAGTACTTC
TRBV30	NA	TRBJ2-1	few	CAWSNMGRHEQFF	TGTGCCTGGAGTAACATGGGTCGCCATGAGCAGTTCTTC
TRBV12-3/TRBV12-4	NA	TRBJ1-4	NA	CASSFAGQKLFF	TGTGCCAGCAGTTTTGCGGGTCAAAAACTGTTTTTT
TRBV9	TRBD2	TRBJ2-3	once	CASSVVLAGRDTQYF	TGTGCCAGCAGCGTAGTCCTAGCGGGGAGGGATACGCAGTATTTT
TRBV28	TRBD1	TRBJ1-6	once	CASSLLDRANSPLHF	TGTGCCAGCAGTTTATTGGACAGGGCGAATTCACCCCTCCACTTT
TRBV10-2	NA	TRBJ2-2	NA	CASSDGGRAGELFF	TGCGCCAGCAGTGACGGGGGGCGCGCCGGGGAGCTGTTTTTT
TRBV14	NA	TRBJ2-7	NA	CASSLSSDYPFYEQYF	TGTGCCAGCAGCCTCTCTAGTGACTACCCATTCTACGAGCAGTACTTC
TRBV6-2/TRBV6-3	NA	TRBJ2-7	NA	CASSPSGLRHEQYF	TGTGCCAGCAGTCCCTCGGGACTGCGCCACGAGCAGTACTTC